The T cell receptor (beta chain) described here comes from a study of radiotherapy plus CTLA-4 blockade in lung cancer. Looking at the study overall: Across the patients, objective responses occurred in more than 15%, and disease control in roughly 31%.

TCRdb's table, derived via immunoSEQ multiplex PCR, lists solely in-frame clones and lacks some. The data show 75,000 to 100,000 clones, roughly 88% seen once. A remark on this clone: Its antigen is still unknown.

Ipilimumab CTLA-4 blockade and focal radiation were given to patients with chemo-refractory metastatic non-small-cell lung cancer. Germline V gene data show CDR1 as SGHAT and CDR2 as FQNNGV. CDR3 length: 15 amino acids. V shed 2 bases and J shed 3 bases, with 14 bases lying between them. Overall study findings and caveats: Following radiotherapy plus ipilimumab, tumor-derived TCR clones expanded in the blood.

Sequencing was performed on peripheral blood, taken from a patient treated with radiotherapy plus ipilimumab. The TCR originated in a human donor with non-small cell lung cancer that progressed on radiotherapy plus ipilimumab. The genes are TRBV11-2 and TRBJ2-7; tentative D call: TRBD2 (6 bases). This chain's CDR3 is CASSLTTRSGYEQYF. The CDR3 region has the DNA TGTGCCAGCAGCTTAACGACTAGGAGTGGCTACGAGCAGTACTTC.